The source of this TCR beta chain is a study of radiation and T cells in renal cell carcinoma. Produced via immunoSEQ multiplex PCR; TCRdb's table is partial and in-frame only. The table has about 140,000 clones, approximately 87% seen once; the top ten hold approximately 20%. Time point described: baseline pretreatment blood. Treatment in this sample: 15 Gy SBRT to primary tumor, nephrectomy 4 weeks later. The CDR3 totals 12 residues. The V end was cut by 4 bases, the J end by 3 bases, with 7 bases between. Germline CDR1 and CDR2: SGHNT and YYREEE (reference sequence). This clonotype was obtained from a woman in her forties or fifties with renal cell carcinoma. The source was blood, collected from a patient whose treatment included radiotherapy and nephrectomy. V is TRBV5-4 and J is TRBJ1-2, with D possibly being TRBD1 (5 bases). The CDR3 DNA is TGTGCCAGCAGCAGGGACTACTATGGCTACACCTTC. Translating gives CASSRDYYGYTF.